This entry lists 19 T cell receptor beta chains sequenced from one sample in a study of response to subunit inactivated influenza vaccine. One entry per CDR3 protein, called by TCRdb with MiXCR from the RT-PCR reads. The repertoire holds about 500,000 distinct CDR3 sequences, with 13% as singletons. The input for sequencing was PBMCs from blood, taken about 6 weeks after vaccination. Source of these receptors: a middle-aged man who received an inactivated influenza vaccine.

As for this clonotype: Germline is not matched at one junction end, which may reflect a read error. This chain joins TRBV7-9 and TRBJ2-2; D perhaps matches TRBD2 (5 bases). The length of the CDR3 is 15 residues. The germline V gene has CDR1 SEHNR and CDR2 FQNEAQ (reference sequence). CDR3: CTSSFYTSWTGELFF. CDR3 nucleotide sequence: TGTACCAGCAGCTTCTACACTAGTTGGACCGGGGAGCTGTTTTTT.

This clonotype was seen more than once but under ten times. The chain couples TRBV4-1 to TRBJ2-3, with 8 positions matching TRBD2. The V gene's germline CDR1 is MGHRA and CDR2 YSYEKL. This CDR3 is 20 amino acids long. Germline trimming cut 4 bases from V and 2 bases from J; bases unmatched to any gene: 20. CDR3 region: CASSRPMTPTAGEFTDTQYF. In nucleotides, the CDR3 is TGCGCCAGCAGCCGCCCGATGACTCCAACAGCGGGGGAGTTCACAGATACGCAGTATTTT.

This clonotype was detected ten times or more. The V and J genes are TRBV20-1 and TRBJ2-7; D is unclear. The CDR3 is made up of 12 amino acids. Germline V gene data show CDR1 as DFQATT and CDR2 as SNEGSKA (reference sequence). V was cut by 3 bases and J by 5 bases, with 11 bases left in between. This CDR3 is CSASSTNNEQYF. CDR3 in DNA: TGCAGTGCTAGTTCGACGAATAACGAGCAGTACTTC.

The rearrangement uses TRBV20-1 and TRBJ1-6; D possibly corresponds to TRBD1 (5 bases). This CDR3 comprises 18 residues. The germline gives CDR1 DFQATT, CDR2 SNEGSKA (reference sequence). Trimming left V 0 bases short and J 4 bases short, with 19 bases between. The CDR3 DNA reads TGCAGTGCTAGAGACCCCCGGACCGGAGGGGTTTATAATTCACCCCTCCACTTT. It codes for CSARDPRTGGVYNSPLHF.

The V call is TRBV7-2, the J call TRBJ2-6, with 7 bases matching TRBD1. The CDR3 runs 17 residues. V shed 6 bases and J 1 base; nucleotides not matched to a gene: 9. The germline CDR1 and CDR2 sequences are SGHTA and FQGNSA. The CDR3 DNA reads TGTGCCAGCAGGAGAGGACAGGTTATGTCTGGGGCCAACGTCCTGACTTTC. The encoded protein is CASRRGQVMSGANVLTF. Filled out from reference TRBV7-2 and TRBJ2-6, the complete variable domain reads GAGVSQSPSNKVTEKGKDVELRCDPISGHTALYWYRQSLGQGLEFLIYFQGNSAPDKSGLPSDRFSAERTGGSVSTLTIQRTQQEDSAVYLCASRRGQVMSGANVLTFGAGSRLTVL.

There are a few counts of this clonotype. The chain links TRBV20-1 to TRBJ2-7; 9 nucleotides agree with TRBD1. V trimming: 3 bases; J trimming: 1 base; junction bases outside the gene matches: 4. Germline loops: CDR1 DFQATT, CDR2 SNEGSKA (reference sequence). There are 14 residues in the CDR3. The CDR3 DNA reads as TGCAGTGCTAGGGAAGACAGGGGGTCCTACGAGCAGTACTTC. Its protein is CSAREDRGSYEQYF.

This clonotype was observed many times. The genes are TRBV10-3 and TRBJ2-3; TRBD2 aligns across 11 bases. This CDR3 has 18 amino acids. Germline V gene sequence: CDR1 ENHRY, CDR2 SYGVKD. V shed 3 bases, J shed 2 bases, and the junction held 10 bases outside the gene matches. CDR3 nucleotide sequence: TGTGCCATCAGTGACCCGTTACTAGCGGGGGCCCTCACAGATACGCAGTATTTT. It is translated as CAISDPLLAGALTDTQYF.

This clonotype was observed many times. The chain is built from TRBV20-1 and TRBJ1-5, with D maybe TRBD1 (5 bases). Trimming left V 4 bases short and J 5 bases short, with 9 bases between. The germline V gene encodes CDR1 DFQATT and CDR2 SNEGSKA (reference sequence). The CDR3 has 12 amino acids. The CDR3 DNA reads as TGCAGTGCTATGGACATTGATCAGCCCCAGCATTTT. Encoded protein: CSAMDIDQPQHF.

There are a few counts of this clonotype. V usage is TRBV10-3 and J usage is TRBJ2-1; 10 bases are a match to TRBD2. Germline lookup yields CDR1 ENHRY and CDR2 SYGVKD. Losses at the gene ends were 1 base for V and 6 bases for J; bases not matched to a gene: 6. This CDR3 spans 16 amino acids. The CDR3 DNA is TGTGCCATCAGTGAGTTCAGCGGGAGGGCCTTCAATGAGCAGTTCTTC. Residues: CAISEFSGRAFNEQFF.

The chain uses TRBV12-3 or TRBV12-4 and TRBJ2-7; no definite D call. CDR3 length: 12 residues. V lost 3 bases and J lost 6, with 9 bases in between. The CDR3 spells CASSFEESEQYF. The CDR3 DNA reads TGTGCCAGCAGTTTTGAGGAGAGCGAGCAGTACTTC.

This clonotype was detected ten times or more. The rearrangement uses TRBV7-2 and TRBJ1-2, with TRBD1 matching over 10 bases. The CDR3 runs 14 residues. Germline V gene sequence: CDR1 SGHTA, CDR2 FQGNSA. V lost 4 bases and J lost 4; bases outside the gene matches: 3. The CDR3 loop is CASSSGQGVYGYTF. The CDR3 coding sequence is TGTGCCAGCAGCTCTGGACAGGGGGTCTATGGCTACACCTTC.

Only a few counts were recorded for this clonotype. The V and J genes are TRBV12-3 or TRBV12-4 and TRBJ2-2, with D perhaps matching TRBD1 (5 bases). The CDR3 spans 13 residues. Trimming stripped 6 bases from V and 7 bases from J, with 12 bases between. CDR3 amino acids: CASRPRVLGELFF. CDR3 nucleotides: TGTGCCAGCAGACCCAGGGTACTCGGGGAGCTGTTTTTT.

In its sample, this clonotype was seen many times. The chain carries TRBV29-1 and TRBJ2-3; D is unresolved. V lost 4 bases, J lost 0 bases, and 14 bases lay in between. Per germline, CDR1 SQVTM and CDR2 ANQGSEA. This CDR3 region has 15 residues. The CDR3 DNA is TGCAGCGTTGCCCCCACTCAGACCAGCACAGATACGCAGTATTTT. Translated, it gives CSVAPTQTSTDTQYF.

This clonotype was detected a few times. The chain joins TRBV12-3 or TRBV12-4 to TRBJ1-6, with D possibly being TRBD1 (5 bases). The germline V and J ends were trimmed by 6 bases and 9 bases, with 15 bases remaining between them. The CDR3 length is 14 residues. In DNA, the CDR3 is TGTGCCAGCAGACCGCAGGGTTGGGGTTCACCCCTCCACTTT. It translates to CASRPQGWGSPLHF.

This rearrangement joins TRBV27 to TRBJ2-1, with D maybe TRBD2 (5 bases). Looked up from germline, CDR1 is MNHEY and CDR2 is SMNVEV (reference sequence). V gave up 1 base and J gave up 5 bases, with 12 bases separating them. The CDR3 is 15 residues long. Here the CDR3 DNA reads TGTGCCAGCAGTTTATACGGACTGTTTGACAATGAGCAGTTCTTC. Amino acid sequence: CASSLYGLFDNEQFF.

Ten or more counts support this clonotype. The CDR3 DNA reads TGCAGCGTTGGGGGGACTCTTAGCACAGATACGCAGTATTTT. It encodes CSVGGTLSTDTQYF. The V and J genes are TRBV29-1 and TRBJ2-3, with D possibly matching TRBD2 (6 bases). The germline V and J ends were trimmed by 4 bases and 0 bases, with 11 bases remaining between them. CDR1 is SQVTM, CDR2 ANQGSEA, per germline. CDR3 length: 14 amino acids.

The chain combines TRBV7-8 with TRBJ2-7; a possible D gene is TRBD2 (6 bases). The CDR3 covers 12 residues. V dropped 6 bases and J dropped 4 bases, with 10 bases sitting between them. Germline V CDR1 and CDR2: SGHVS, FQNEAQ. CDR3 coding DNA: TGTGCCAGCAGAAAGGACTATTACGAGCAGTACTTC. Protein product: CASRKDYYEQYF. Full variable domain (remainder filled in from reference TRBV7-8 and TRBJ2-7): GAGVSQSPRYKVAKRGQDVALRCDPISGHVSLFWYQQALGQGPEFLTYFQNEAQLDKSGLPSDRFFAERPEGSVSTLKIQRTQQEDSAVYLCASRKDYYEQYFGPGTRLTVT.

The chain is built from TRBV20-1 and TRBJ1-5; possible D gene TRBD1, 5 bases. This CDR3 is 14 amino acids long. V lost 5 bases to trimming and J lost 2 bases, with 13 bases between them. Germline V lookup: CDR1 DFQATT, CDR2 SNEGSKA (reference sequence). As DNA, the CDR3 is TGCAGTGCTCTACAGTCACAGGGCAATCAGCCCCAGCATTTT. This gives the protein CSALQSQGNQPQHF.

This clonotype was observed many times. The chain is built from TRBV12-3 or TRBV12-4 and TRBJ1-5; 7 positions agree with TRBD1. With 5 bases clipped from V and 5 bases from J, the junction kept 6 bases outside the gene matches. CDR3 length equals 14 residues. CDR3: CASSLDRADQPQHF. The CDR3 DNA sequence: TGTGCCAGCAGTCTCGACAGGGCGGATCAGCCCCAGCATTTT.